The 26 T cell receptor beta chains below come from one sample, sequenced in a study of blood T cells in healthy people across ages. It was with a sample-barcoded 5' primer and a J-beta primer mix that a second PCR of roughly 7 to 12 cycles was run. TCRdb reprocessed the 5' RACE reads via MiXCR and lists one record per CDR3 protein. Here the sample spans roughly 800,000 distinct CDR3 sequences, 58% being singletons. Sequencing was carried out using blood. Receptor source: a man under 40 in good health.

This chain links TRBV29-1 with TRBJ2-3; 7 positions match TRBD2. CDR1 and CDR2 (germline): SQVTM, ANQGSEA. This CDR3 is built from 12 residues. This CDR3 is CSALADTDTQYF. CDR3 DNA: TGCTCGGCGCTAGCGGACACAGATACGCAGTATTTT.

The chain employs TRBV7-9 and TRBJ2-7, with 7 bases identical to TRBD1. Germline CDR1 and CDR2: SEHNR and FQNEAQ (reference sequence). V lost 1 base, J lost 7 bases, and 19 bases stayed unmatched. This CDR3 contains 18 residues. The CDR3: CASSLGKFATGPSWEQYF. Written as DNA, the CDR3 is TGTGCCAGCAGCTTAGGAAAGTTCGCGACAGGGCCCTCTTGGGAGCAGTACTTC.

The table lists this clonotype with a few counts. The rearrangement uses TRBV6-5 and TRBJ2-1; 9 positions agree with TRBD2. This CDR3 is 15 amino acids long. V shed 2 bases, J shed 7 bases, and the junction held 6 bases outside the gene matches. The germline V gene encodes CDR1 MNHEY and CDR2 SVGAGI. In DNA, the CDR3 is TGTGCCAGCAGTTACGCGGCTAGCGGGAAAAATGAGCAGTTCTTC. Encoded protein: CASSYAASGKNEQFF.

This clonotype has a single count. The chain uses TRBV10-2 and TRBJ2-2; D unresolved. Trimming cost V 8 bases and J 5 bases, with 15 bases left between them. CDR3 length equals 14 residues. Germline V CDR1 and CDR2: WSHSY, SAAADI. This CDR3 reads CASFWDVATGELFF. CDR3 bases: TGCGCCAGCTTTTGGGATGTGGCGACCGGGGAGCTGTTTTTT.

The rearrangement joins TRBV20-1 to TRBJ2-3; TRBD2 aligns across 9 bases. With V trimmed by 2 bases and J by 5 bases, 5 bases remained unmatched. The CDR3 spans 14 residues. Per germline, CDR1 DFQATT and CDR2 SNEGSKA (reference sequence). The CDR3 DNA is TGCAGTGCTAGACTCGCGGGGGGGCAAGATACGCAGTATTTT. Translating gives CSARLAGGQDTQYF.

This sequence joins TRBV20-1 and TRBJ2-1; D perhaps matches TRBD1 (6 bases). The J call may be mistaken, given a closer DNA end match to TRBJ2-7. There are 18 residues in the CDR3. Germline assignment: CDR1 DFQATT and CDR2 SNEGSKA (reference sequence). The CDR3 loop is CSAETSGTSNIPYNEQYF. Here the CDR3 DNA reads TGCAGTGCTGAAACTTCCGGGACATCCAATATTCCCTACAATGAGCAGTACTTC.

V and J are TRBV7-9 and TRBJ2-6; tentative D call: TRBD1 (5 bases). Trimming shortened V by 7 bases and J by 0 bases, and 7 bases separated the two germline ends. CDR1 is SEHNR and CDR2 is FQNEAQ in the germline V gene (reference sequence). The CDR3 extends over 14 amino acids. In DNA, the CDR3 is TGTGCCAGCAAGGACATCTCTGGGGCCAACGTCCTGACTTTC. It is translated as CASKDISGANVLTF.

This chain links TRBV20-1 with TRBJ2-1; D gene ambiguous. Trimming stripped 0 bases from V and 3 bases from J, with 15 bases between. CDR3 length equals 16 residues. Germline V gene lookup returns CDR1 DFQATT and CDR2 SNEGSKA (reference sequence). The CDR3 protein is CSARDFTTGSYNEQFF. CDR3 in DNA: TGCAGTGCTAGAGACTTCACGACGGGCAGCTACAATGAGCAGTTCTTC.

On this clonotype itself: In this CDR3 the conserved last residue, phenylalanine or tryptophan, is missing, so a read error is likely. It is unclear where the CDR3 begins or ends on the DNA, so no DNA is shown, and the CDR3 is as TCRdb lists it. The J gene is TRBJ2-3, the V gene TRBV12-3 or TRBV12-4; no check of the table's D call, TRBD1, against the DNA was made. The length of the CDR3 is 14 amino acids, counting both ends. The CDR3 here is CASSFGGTGDTEYS.

The chain uses TRBV6-1 and TRBJ2-1; TRBD2 matches at 8 bases. Germline V gene sequence: CDR1 MNHNS, CDR2 SASEGT. After removal of 9 bases from V and 10 bases from J, the junction contained 8 bases not matched to a gene. The CDR3 sequence is 12 residues long. In nucleotides, the CDR3 is TGTGCCAGTACGTACTCTAGCGGGGAGCAGTTCTTC. Protein: CASTYSSGEQFF.

This clonotype was recorded only once. The chain uses TRBV7-8 and TRBJ1-2, with D tentatively TRBD1 (6 bases). CDR3 length equals 15 residues. In germline, CDR1 is SGHVS, CDR2 FQNEAQ. The V end lost 5 bases, the J end lost 6 bases, and 19 bases lay between the germline ends. The CDR3 region has the DNA TGTGCCAGCAGCACAATGCCGGGGGGCACCCATGGCTACACCTTC. Amino acids: CASSTMPGGTHGYTF.

This clonotype was counted once. The chain couples TRBV5-1 to TRBJ2-5, with D tentatively TRBD2 (5 bases). The tail of the sequence fits TRBJ2-7 better, so the J call may be wrong. Germline V gene data show CDR1 as SGHRS and CDR2 as YFSETQ. There are 16 residues in the CDR3. In DNA, the CDR3 is TGCGCCAGCAGCCCACTCCTCGGGAATAGTTTCAACGAGCAGTACTTC. Its protein is CASSPLLGNSFNEQYF.

J is TRBJ1-3 and V is TRBV9, with D unresolved. The CDR3 contains 13 residues. V dropped 3 bases and J dropped 4 bases, with 8 bases sitting between them. Germline CDR1 SGDLS, CDR2 YYNGEE. Here the CDR3 DNA reads TGTGCCAGCAGCGGAGGAGAAGGAAACACCATATATTTT. It encodes CASSGGEGNTIYF.

This clonotype was observed a single time. The rearrangement links TRBV6-5 to TRBJ2-7; TRBD2 might be the D (7 bases). The J call could be wrong; TRBJ2-5 is a better fit for the DNA end. Germline lookup yields CDR1 MNHEY and CDR2 SVGAGI. CDR3 length equals 16 residues. The CDR3 sequence is CASSYLGGGVLETQYF. The CDR3 DNA follows: TGTGCCAGCAGTTACTTGGGGGGGGGCGTTTTGGAGACCCAGTACTTC.

This clonotype was picked up a small number of times. The rearrangement uses TRBV4-2 and TRBJ2-1; tentative D call: TRBD2 (6 bases). CDR3 length: 15 residues. Looked up from germline, CDR1 is LGHNA and CDR2 is YNFKEQ. V lost 1 base to trimming and J lost 0 bases, with 7 bases between them. In DNA, the CDR3 is TGTGCCAGCAGCCAAGTAGCGGACTCCTACAATGAGCAGTTCTTC. Amino acid sequence: CASSQVADSYNEQFF.

This chain connects TRBV5-6 to TRBJ2-5; TRBD2 aligns across 15 bases. This CDR3 spans 18 amino acids. With 4 bases clipped from V and 7 bases from J, the junction kept 14 bases outside the gene matches. The germline CDR1 and CDR2 sequences are SGHDT and YYEEEE. The CDR3 bases are TGTGCCAGCAGCGCAGGACTAGCGGGGGGGCTTTTTGGAGGGACCCAGTACTTC. It translates to CASSAGLAGGLFGGTQYF.

This clonotype turned up a few times. The CDR3: CASSPMSKYGYTF. In nucleotides, the CDR3 is TGTGCCAGCAGCCCAATGTCCAAGTATGGCTACACCTTC. V is TRBV6-6 and J is TRBJ1-2; D is uncertain. Germline loops: CDR1 MNHNY, CDR2 SVGAGI (reference sequence). CDR3 size: 13 residues. V lost 6 bases and J lost 5, with 13 bases in between.

The chain joins TRBV29-1 to TRBJ2-3; possibly TRBD2 for D (5 bases). Trimming took off 7 bases at V and 0 bases at J, with 11 bases between the two ends. The CDR3 spans 13 residues. Germline assignment: CDR1 SQVTM and CDR2 ANQGSEA. The DNA for the CDR3 is TGCAGCGCTAGCTATACTAGCACAGATACGCAGTATTTT. It translates to CSASYTSTDTQYF.

The V and J genes are TRBV20-1 and TRBJ2-5; D is uncertain. Trimming left V 3 bases short and J 2 bases short, with 13 bases between. The germline gives CDR1 DFQATT, CDR2 SNEGSKA (reference sequence). The CDR3 totals 14 residues. The CDR3 DNA is TGCAGTGCTAGGAGTCGCGCTCGGCAAGAGACCCAGTACTTC. It translates to CSARSRARQETQYF.

This rearrangement joins TRBV20-1 to TRBJ2-4; 15 bases fit TRBD2. The DNA end is a closer match to TRBJ2-7, so the J assignment may be wrong. The CDR3 length is 14 residues. The V gene's germline CDR1 is DFQATT and CDR2 SNEGSKA (reference sequence). The chain's CDR3 is CSARPGLAGGEQYF. CDR3 sequence (DNA): TGCAGTGCTAGACCGGGACTAGCGGGAGGCGAGCAGTACTTC.

This chain connects TRBV27 to TRBJ2-1; 10 bases agree with TRBD1. In germline, CDR1 is MNHEY, CDR2 SMNVEV (reference sequence). The trim removed 2 bases at V and 13 bases at J, leaving 20 bases unmatched. The CDR3 loop spans 18 amino acids. In nucleotides, the CDR3 is TGTGCCAGCAGTTTAGGTCACCCCGACAGGGGGCGCGGAGAGACCCAGTTCTTC. It specifies CASSLGHPDRGRGETQFF.

V and J are TRBV11-2 and TRBJ2-3; TRBD2 agrees at 14 bases. CDR1 and CDR2 from the germline V gene are SGHAT and FQNNGV. This CDR3 has 21 residues. Trimming cost V 5 bases and J 1 base; bases outside gene matches: 17. The chain's CDR3 is CASSRRGKGLAGGAGTDTQYF. Written as DNA, the CDR3 is TGTGCCAGCAGCCGGAGGGGAAAAGGACTAGCGGGAGGAGCGGGCACAGATACGCAGTATTTT.

V and J are TRBV3-1 and TRBJ2-7, with a possible D match to TRBD2 (5 bases). The V end was cut by 4 bases, the J end by 4 bases, with 14 bases between. This CDR3 is 14 amino acids long. Germline assignment: CDR1 LGHDT and CDR2 YNNKEL (reference sequence). DNA of the CDR3: TGTGCCAGCAGCCTAGGACTGGAGTTATACGAGCAGTACTTC. Translating gives CASSLGLELYEQYF.

The chain joins TRBV7-2 to TRBJ2-2, with TRBD2 identical over 7 bases. The trim removed 1 base at V and 4 bases at J, leaving 3 bases unmatched. Germline V gene data show CDR1 as SGHTA and CDR2 as FQGNSA. This CDR3 comprises 15 residues. The CDR3, as DNA: TGTGCCAGCAGCTTAGACCCTAGCGGCACCGGGGAGCTGTTTTTT. Protein: CASSLDPSGTGELFF.

This clonotype turned up a few times. The chain combines TRBV7-2 with TRBJ2-3; D is unclear. Germline values: CDR1 SGHTA, CDR2 FQGNSA. The CDR3 extends over 13 amino acids. V shed 10 bases and J shed 2 bases, with 13 bases lying between them. The CDR3 bases are TGTGCCACCAAGAGCGCGAACACAGATACGCAGTATTTT. Residues: CATKSANTDTQYF.

This clonotype has a handful of counts. The chain carries TRBV18 and TRBJ2-5; D ambiguous. This CDR3 has 15 amino acids. V lost 0 bases, J lost 7 bases, and 15 bases lay in between. Germline V lookup: CDR1 KGHSH, CDR2 LQKENI. CDR3 DNA sequence: TGTGCCAGCTCACCACCGGGTTTCGGTGATGGGACCCAGTACTTC. It yields the protein CASSPPGFGDGTQYF.